This T cell receptor (beta chain) comes out of a study of T cells after yellow fever vaccination. At the level of the study: Fractions with few cells were prepared using SMART-Seq v4 Ultra Low Input.

This clonotype came up many times. MiXCR, applied by TCRdb to the 5' RACE reads, yields one record per CDR3 protein. Of nearly 70,000 distinct CDR3 sequences listed, approximately 7% are singletons. V was clipped by 2 bases and J by 4 bases; unmatched bases: 5. The CDR3 runs to 14 residues. Germline V gives CDR1 MNHEY, CDR2 SVGEGT. The sequence came from a young man who received the YFV17D yellow fever vaccine. The J gene is TRBJ2-7, the V gene TRBV6-2 or TRBV6-3; 7 bases align to TRBD2. This sample comprised CD8+ T cells sorted from PBMCs, obtained 45 days after the first yellow fever vaccination. CDR3 DNA sequence: TGTGCCAGCAGTTACACTGGGGGGGAGTACGAGCAGTACGTC. Translating it yields CASSYTGGEYEQYV.